The clone carrying this T cell receptor beta chain has just a few counts. Its specificity is unknown. The data originate from a study of human T cells and chemical hapten exposure. For the study at large: 2% DPC applied to an approximately 2 cm by approximately 2 cm arm area sensitized donors.

V was trimmed by 1 base and J by 1 base, leaving 10 bases between them. The CDR3 has 15 residues. From germline, CDR1 is SGHAT and CDR2 FQNNGV. This sample's time point: patch test 3, about 24 weeks after DPC sensitization. The treatment denotes: therapeutic diphenylcyclopropenone sensitization with weekly scalp DPC. Only after blood had been drawn was each patch test applied. Study findings and constraints: PT1 expanded TCR numbers rose with patch test score.

TCRdb fed the RACE reads into MiXCR, producing one record per CDR3 protein. The sample lists about 82,000 distinct CDR3 sequences; over 10% were seen once. This chain connects TRBV11-2 to TRBJ1-1; D is undetermined. Sequences were derived from whole blood, sampled in connection with sensitization to the hapten diphenylcyclopropenone (DPC). The sequence was collected from a woman in her fifties or sixties with alopecia areata. Some clones in this sample may be carry-over from other donors' samples. The CDR3 reads CASSLGRRANTEAFF. In DNA, the CDR3 is TGTGCCAGCAGCTTAGGGCGGAGGGCGAACACTGAAGCTTTCTTT.